The 20 T cell receptor beta chains below all came from one sample that was sequenced in a study of T cell responses to AZD1222 COVID-19 vaccine (dated by TCRdb to the early 2020s). Library generation was performed with the immunoSEQ multiplex PCR assay. TCRdb's version of the immuneACCESS table is confined to in-frame rearrangements and falls short of the full clone set. An unresolved V gene accounts for under half of the shortfall where checked; the remainder is of unknown origin. Across this sample there are over 150,000 clones, with 88% seen only once. Around 3% of the sample is taken by the ten largest. Per the publication, the time point label means: baseline before first vaccination. The source material was peripheral blood, sampled on day 0 of AZD1222 vaccination. The receptors were gathered from an adult in good health.

The rearrangement uses TRBV7-9 and TRBJ2-7; D call uncertain. V lost 5 bases to trimming and J lost 0 bases, with 5 bases between them. The V gene's germline CDR1 is SEHNR and CDR2 FQNEAQ (reference sequence). This CDR3 region has 12 residues. In DNA, the CDR3 is TGTGCCAGCAGCCCCTACTCCTACGAGCAGTACTTC. This gives the protein CASSPYSYEQYF.

J is TRBJ2-7 and V is TRBV27; 12 positions agree with TRBD2. Germline loops: CDR1 MNHEY, CDR2 SMNVEV (reference sequence). J was trimmed by 2 bases and V by 2 bases; bases with no gene match: 4. The CDR3 consists of 16 residues. CDR3 in amino acids: CASSLGWTSGAYEQYF. CDR3 coding DNA: TGTGCCAGCAGTTTAGGGTGGACTAGCGGGGCCTACGAGCAGTACTTC.

The chain uses TRBV9 and TRBJ1-1; 7 bases match TRBD1. Per the germline V gene, CDR1 is SGDLS and CDR2 is YYNGEE. The CDR3 spans 12 residues. V trimming: 0 bases; J trimming: 8 bases; junction bases outside the gene matches: 1. The CDR3 loop is CASSVGTGEAFF. The CDR3 DNA reads as TGTGCCAGCAGCGTAGGGACAGGCGAAGCTTTCTTT.

The J gene is TRBJ1-2, the V gene TRBV5-1, with TRBD1 matching 7 bases. Germline CDR1 reads SGHRS; CDR2 reads YFSETQ. The CDR3 length is 13 residues. V shed 5 bases and J 0 bases; nucleotides not matched to a gene: 1. The CDR3 spells CASRGQPNYGYTF. The CDR3 DNA is TGCGCCAGCAGGGGACAGCCTAACTATGGCTACACCTTC.

The chain links TRBV19 to TRBJ1-2, with D hard to call. Germline values: CDR1 LNHDA, CDR2 SQIVND (reference sequence). V was clipped by 6 bases and J by 7 bases, with 15 bases between them. This CDR3 contains 13 residues. The CDR3, as DNA: TGTGCCAGTAGGAAGCCCATGATGGGTGGCTACACCTTC. It encodes CASRKPMMGGYTF.

This chain links TRBV7-2 with TRBJ2-2; D is uncertain. Trimming left V 0 bases short and J 7 bases short, with 6 bases between. Germline loops: CDR1 SGHTA, CDR2 FQGNSA. The CDR3 extends over 13 amino acids. CDR3 loop: CASSLAIGGELFF. For the CDR3, the DNA is TGTGCCAGCAGCTTAGCTATCGGCGGGGAGCTGTTTTTT.

The chain is built from TRBV7-2 and TRBJ1-3; 8 nucleotides align to TRBD1. The CDR3 spans 15 residues. J was trimmed by 4 bases and V by 5 bases; bases with no gene match: 7. Germline assignment: CDR1 SGHTA and CDR2 FQGNSA. The CDR3, as DNA: TGTGCCAGCAGCCTACAGACAGGGGAAGGAAACACCATATATTTT. Translating gives CASSLQTGEGNTIYF.

V and J are TRBV25-1 and TRBJ1-5; TRBD1 is a possible D gene (5 bases). V lost 0 bases to trimming and J lost 7 bases, with 13 bases between them. The CDR3 has 15 residues. Germline CDR1 and CDR2: MGHDK and SYGVNS. The CDR3 loop reads CASSEYGGSNQPQHF. DNA of the CDR3: TGTGCCAGCAGTGAATATGGGGGATCGAACCAGCCCCAGCATTTT. Based on the CDR3 plus reference TRBV25-1 and TRBJ1-5, the full variable domain is EADIYQTPRYLVIGTGKKITLECSQTMGHDKMYWYQQDPGMELHLIHYSYGVNSTEKGDLSSESTVSRIRTEHFPLTLESARPSHTSQYLCASSEYGGSNQPQHFGDGTRLSIL.

The chain couples TRBV5-4 to TRBJ2-6; TRBD1 might be the D (6 bases). V lost 5 bases and J lost 4, with 13 bases in between. Germline loops: CDR1 SGHNT, CDR2 YYREEE (reference sequence). This CDR3 is 15 amino acids long. CDR3 nucleotides: TGTGCCAGCAGGGCAGGGGTAGCAGGGGCCAACGTCCTGACTTTC. Its protein is CASRAGVAGANVLTF.

The chain joins TRBV13 to TRBJ2-5; D is unresolved. With 4 bases removed from V and 4 bases from J, the gap between germline ends came to 16 bases. Germline CDR1 reads PRHDT; CDR2 reads FYEKMQ (reference sequence). The CDR3 totals 15 residues. The CDR3 sequence is CASSSTTSGGETQYF. The CDR3 DNA sequence: TGTGCCAGCAGCTCAACGACATCCGGTGGAGAGACCCAGTACTTC.

The chain has TRBV5-4 and TRBJ2-7, with 7 nucleotides matching TRBD1. The V gene's germline CDR1 is SGHNT and CDR2 YYREEE (reference sequence). V shed 4 bases, J shed 0 bases, and the junction held 7 bases outside the gene matches. This CDR3 is 15 amino acids long. Here the CDR3 DNA reads TGTGCCAGCAGCCCAGACAGGGCAAGCTCCTACGAGCAGTACTTC. Translating it yields CASSPDRASSYEQYF.

This chain links TRBV7-2 with TRBJ2-7; the D gene is possibly TRBD1 (6 bases). The V end lost 5 bases, the J end lost 4 bases, and 9 bases lay between the germline ends. The CDR3 is 12 residues long. CDR1 is SGHTA and CDR2 is FQGNSA in the germline V gene. CDR3 sequence reads: CASSRDIYEQYF. CDR3 sequence (DNA): TGTGCCAGCAGCCGGGACATATACGAGCAGTACTTC.

The chain combines TRBV20-1 with TRBJ1-2; the D is unclear. Germline assignment: CDR1 DFQATT and CDR2 SNEGSKA (reference sequence). The CDR3 has 14 residues. Trimming took off 3 bases at V and 0 bases at J, with 11 bases between the two ends. The CDR3 region is CSASKLNSNYGYTF. The CDR3 DNA reads TGCAGTGCTAGTAAACTGAACTCTAACTATGGCTACACCTTC.

This clone was seen at least ten times. The chain recombines TRBV10-1 with TRBJ1-1; D not certain. Looked up from germline, CDR1 is WNHNN and CDR2 is SYGVQD (reference sequence). The CDR3 consists of 14 residues. V was clipped by 8 bases and J by 8 bases, with 21 bases between them. Here the CDR3 DNA reads TGCGCCAGCGCACGATGGGCCCCGTGGAGGGAAGCTTTCTTT. Its translation is CASARWAPWREAFF.

The chain joins TRBV7-2 to TRBJ2-5, with 8 positions matching TRBD2. The V segment lost 2 bases and the J segment 5 bases; nucleotides outside the gene matches: 7. Germline V gives CDR1 SGHTA, CDR2 FQGNSA. This CDR3 region has 15 residues. The CDR3 bases are TGTGCCAGCAGCTTACAGGGAGTAGCGGGGGAGACCCAGTACTTC. Translating it yields CASSLQGVAGETQYF. Drawing the rest from reference TRBV7-2 and TRBJ2-5, the complete variable domain is GAGVSQSPSNKVTEKGKDVELRCDPISGHTALYWYRQSLGQGLEFLIYFQGNSAPDKSGLPSDRFSAERTGGSVSTLTIQRTQQEDSAVYLCASSLQGVAGETQYFGPGTRLLVL.

The gene calls are TRBV7-2 and TRBJ1-2, with D maybe TRBD1 (6 bases). The germline V gene encodes CDR1 SGHTA and CDR2 FQGNSA. V was pared by 4 bases and J by 3 bases, with 12 bases between. The CDR3 is 14 amino acids. The chain's CDR3 is CASSSTGNDYGYTF. The CDR3 coding sequence is TGTGCCAGCAGCTCAACAGGGAACGACTATGGCTACACCTTC.

The rearrangement uses TRBV19 and TRBJ2-3; 7 bases line up with TRBD1. The ends lost 8 bases at V and 1 base at J; junction bases unmatched: 6. Germline V CDR1 and CDR2: LNHDA, SQIVND (reference sequence). This CDR3 region has 14 residues. The CDR3 here is CASPYDRGTDTQYF. The DNA for the CDR3 is TGTGCCAGTCCGTATGACAGGGGCACAGATACGCAGTATTTT.

The CDR3 here is CASSHTGYYYGYTF. For the CDR3, the DNA is TGTGCCAGCAGCCATACAGGGTATTATTATGGCTACACCTTC. The chain joins TRBV7-9 to TRBJ1-2; D is perhaps TRBD1 (6 bases). This CDR3 is 14 amino acids long. Between the trimmed V and J ends, which lost 5 bases and 5 bases, there was a span of 15 bases. Germline V gene lookup returns CDR1 SEHNR and CDR2 FQNEAQ (reference sequence).

This chain joins TRBV5-4 and TRBJ2-7, with 7 bases lining up with TRBD2. From germline, CDR1 is SGHNT and CDR2 YYREEE (reference sequence). V gave up 4 bases and J gave up 1 base; unmatched junction bases: 14. This CDR3 spans 17 amino acids. The CDR3 loop reads CASSPPGGLGNSYEQYF. CDR3 bases: TGTGCCAGCAGCCCTCCGGGAGGCCTAGGAAATTCCTACGAGCAGTACTTC.

The chain recombines TRBV29-1 with TRBJ1-1; 9 bases match TRBD1. In germline, CDR1 is SQVTM, CDR2 ANQGSEA. The CDR3 runs 13 residues. Trimming cost V 6 bases and J 0 bases; bases outside gene matches: 2. The CDR3 spells CSVDRGVNTEAFF. In DNA form, the CDR3 reads TGCAGCGTGGACAGGGGTGTGAACACTGAAGCTTTCTTT.